This T cell receptor beta chain originates from a study of PD-1 and CTLA-4 blockade in melanoma. The repertoire was sequenced with immunoSEQ multiplex PCR; TCRdb's copy has only in-frame clones and lacks some. The top ten hold about 16% of the sample, which has 15,000 to 20,000 clones, under 85% seen once. Germline CDR1 and CDR2: SGHVS and FQNEAQ. CDR3 length equals 16 residues. Losses at the gene ends were 3 bases for V and 10 bases for J; bases not matched to a gene: 10. This receptor was taken from a human donor with melanoma. The gene calls are TRBV7-8 and TRBJ1-6; TRBD1 aligns across 9 bases. The specimen was CD8+ T cells from peripheral blood, collected before anti-PD-1 treatment. The CDR3 DNA sequence: TGTGCCAGCAGCTTGTGGGAGACAGGGGGTGGGTCACCCCTCCACTTT. It encodes CASSLWETGGGSPLHF.